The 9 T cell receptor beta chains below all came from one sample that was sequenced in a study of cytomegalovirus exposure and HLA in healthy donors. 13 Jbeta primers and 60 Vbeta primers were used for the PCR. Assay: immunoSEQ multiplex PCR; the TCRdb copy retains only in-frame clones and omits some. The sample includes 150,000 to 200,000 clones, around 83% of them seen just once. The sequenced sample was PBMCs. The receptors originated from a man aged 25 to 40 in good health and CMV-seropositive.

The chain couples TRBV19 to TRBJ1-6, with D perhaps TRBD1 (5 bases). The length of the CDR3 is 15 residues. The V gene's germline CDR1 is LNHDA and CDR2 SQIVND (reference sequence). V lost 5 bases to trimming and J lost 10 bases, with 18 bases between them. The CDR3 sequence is CASSVRDGGSSPLHF. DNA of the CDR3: TGTGCCAGTAGTGTCCGGGACGGGGGTTCGTCACCCCTCCACTTT.

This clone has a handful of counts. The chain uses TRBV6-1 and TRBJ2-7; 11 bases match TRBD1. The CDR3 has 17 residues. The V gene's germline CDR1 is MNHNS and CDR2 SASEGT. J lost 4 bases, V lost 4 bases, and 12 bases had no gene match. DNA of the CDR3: TGTGCCAGCAGTGCGAACTCTCCGGGACAGGGGGGGTACGAGCAGTACTTC. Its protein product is CASSANSPGQGGYEQYF.

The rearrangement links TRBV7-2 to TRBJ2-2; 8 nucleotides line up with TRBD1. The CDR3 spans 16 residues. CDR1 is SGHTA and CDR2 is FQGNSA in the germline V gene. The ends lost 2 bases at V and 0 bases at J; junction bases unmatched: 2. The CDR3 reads CASSLQGAANTGELFF. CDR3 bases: TGTGCCAGCAGCTTACAGGGGGCGGCGAACACCGGGGAGCTGTTTTTT.

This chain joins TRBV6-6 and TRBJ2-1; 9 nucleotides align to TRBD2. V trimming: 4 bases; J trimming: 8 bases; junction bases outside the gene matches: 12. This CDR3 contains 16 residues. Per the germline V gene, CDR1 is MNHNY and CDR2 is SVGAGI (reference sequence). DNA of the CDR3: TGTGCCAGCAGTTTTGGGACTAGCCTTTTCTTAGATGAGCAGTTCTTC. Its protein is CASSFGTSLFLDEQFF.

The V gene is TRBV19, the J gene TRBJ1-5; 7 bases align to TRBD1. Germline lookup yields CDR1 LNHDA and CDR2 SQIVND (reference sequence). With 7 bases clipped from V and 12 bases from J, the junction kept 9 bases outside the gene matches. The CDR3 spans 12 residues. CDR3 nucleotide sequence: TGTGCCAGTACCTCGGACAGGTCTTACCAGCATTTT. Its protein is CASTSDRSYQHF. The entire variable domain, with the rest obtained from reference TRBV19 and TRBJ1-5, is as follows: DGGITQSPKYLFRKEGQNVTLSCEQNLNHDAMYWYRQDPGQGLRLIYYSQIVNDFQKGDIAEGYSVSREKKESFPLTVTSAQKNPTAFYLCASTSDRSYQHFGDGTRLSIL.

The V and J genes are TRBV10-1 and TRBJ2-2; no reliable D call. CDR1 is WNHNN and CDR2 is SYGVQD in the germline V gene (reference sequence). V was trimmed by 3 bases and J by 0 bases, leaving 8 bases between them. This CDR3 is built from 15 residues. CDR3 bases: TGCGCCAGCAGTGACAGGCCCACGAACACCGGGGAGCTGTTTTTT. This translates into CASSDRPTNTGELFF.

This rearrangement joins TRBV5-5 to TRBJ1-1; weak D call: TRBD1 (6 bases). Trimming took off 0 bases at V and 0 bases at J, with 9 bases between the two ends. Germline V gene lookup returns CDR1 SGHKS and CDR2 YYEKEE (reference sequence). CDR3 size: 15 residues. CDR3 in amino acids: CASSLGQVLNTEAFF. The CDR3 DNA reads TGTGCCAGCAGCTTGGGACAGGTCCTGAACACTGAAGCTTTCTTT.

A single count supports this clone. CDR3 sequence (DNA): TGCGCCAGCAGCTTCTCCGGGACTAGCGGGTATCTCTACGAGCAGTACTTC. Its protein is CASSFSGTSGYLYEQYF. V usage is TRBV5-1 and J usage is TRBJ2-7; 12 nucleotides match TRBD2. The length of the CDR3 is 17 residues. Germline V gene data show CDR1 as SGHRS and CDR2 as YFSETQ. J gave up 3 bases and V 2 bases, and 9 bases lay outside the gene matches. The full variable domain, its missing parts supplied by reference TRBV5-1 and TRBJ2-7, is KAGVTQTPRYLIKTRGQQVTLSCSPISGHRSVSWYQQTPGQGLQFLFEYFSETQRNKGNFPGRFSGRQFSNSRSEMNVSTLELGDSALYLCASSFSGTSGYLYEQYFGPGTRLTVT.

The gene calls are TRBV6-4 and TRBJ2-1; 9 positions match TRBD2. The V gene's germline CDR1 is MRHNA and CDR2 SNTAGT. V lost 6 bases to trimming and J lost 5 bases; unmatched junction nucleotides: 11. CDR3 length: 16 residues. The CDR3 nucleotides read TGTGCCAGCAGCAGGACTAGCGCGGGGGGTAACAATGAGCAGTTCTTC. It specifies CASSRTSAGGNNEQFF.